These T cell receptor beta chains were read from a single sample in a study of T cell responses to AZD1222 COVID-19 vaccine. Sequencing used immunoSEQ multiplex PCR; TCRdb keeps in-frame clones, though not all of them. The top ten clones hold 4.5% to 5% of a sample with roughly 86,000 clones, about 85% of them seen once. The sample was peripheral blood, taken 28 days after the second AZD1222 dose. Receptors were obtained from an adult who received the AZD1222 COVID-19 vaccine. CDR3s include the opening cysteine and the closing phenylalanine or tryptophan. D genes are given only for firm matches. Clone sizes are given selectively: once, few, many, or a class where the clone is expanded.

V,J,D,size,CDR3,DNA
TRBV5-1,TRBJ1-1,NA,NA,CASSLEQELPAFF,TGCGCCAGCAGCTTGGAACAGGAACTCCCAGCTTTCTTT
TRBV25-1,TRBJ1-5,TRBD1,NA,CASTLGTGAKYNQPQHF,TGTGCCAGCACCCTGGGTACAGGGGCGAAATACAATCAGCCCCAGCATTTT
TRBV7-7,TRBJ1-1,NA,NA,CASSKDRGTEAFF,TGTGCTAGCAGCAAAGACCGGGGGACTGAAGCTTTCTTT
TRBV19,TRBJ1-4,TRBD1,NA,CASKALRQGNEKLFF,TGTGCCAGTAAAGCCTTACGACAGGGCAATGAAAAACTGTTTTTT
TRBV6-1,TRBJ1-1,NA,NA,CASSEGRQAMNTEAFF,TGTGCCAGCAGTGAGGGAAGGCAAGCCATGAACACTGAAGCTTTCTTT
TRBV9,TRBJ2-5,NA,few,CASSSALDGETQYF,TGTGCCAGCAGCTCCGCATTGGATGGGGAGACCCAGTACTTC
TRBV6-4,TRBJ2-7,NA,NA,CASSDQWRGRKVDEQYF,TGTGCCAGCAGTGACCAGTGGCGGGGGCGGAAGGTAGACGAGCAGTACTTC
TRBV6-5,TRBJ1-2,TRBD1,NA,CASSSGQGSYGYTF,TGTGCCAGCAGTTCGGGACAGGGGAGCTATGGCTACACCTTC
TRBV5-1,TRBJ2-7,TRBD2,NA,CASSVASGTSAYEQYF,TGCGCCAGCAGCGTCGCTTCCGGGACTAGCGCCTACGAGCAGTACTTC
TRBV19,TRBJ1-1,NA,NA,CASSIGLSLGEAFF,TGTGCCAGTAGTATAGGACTCTCTTTGGGTGAAGCTTTCTTT
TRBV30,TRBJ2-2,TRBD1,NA,CAWSGQGGGELFF,TGTGCCTGGAGCGGACAGGGAGGTGGGGAGCTGTTTTTT
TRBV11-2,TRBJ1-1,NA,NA,CASSGTRLSFF,TGTGCCAGCAGCGGGACACGGTTATCTTTCTTT
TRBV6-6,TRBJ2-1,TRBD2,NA,CASRFTGGVNEQFF,TGTGCCAGCAGATTTACGGGGGGGGTAAATGAGCAGTTCTTC
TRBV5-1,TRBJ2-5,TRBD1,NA,CASSLVRQGARETQYF,TGCGCCAGCAGCTTGGTTCGTCAGGGGGCGCGGGAGACCCAGTACTTC
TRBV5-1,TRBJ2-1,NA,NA,CASSPQGGGSSYNEQFF,TGCGCCAGCAGCCCTCAGGGGGGAGGGAGCTCCTACAATGAGCAGTTCTTC
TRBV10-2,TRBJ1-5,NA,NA,CASSEWTTNQPQHF,TGCGCCAGCAGTGAGTGGACGACAAATCAGCCCCAGCATTTT
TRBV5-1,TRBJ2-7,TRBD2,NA,CASSPQGLAGGPEYF,TGCGCCAGCAGCCCGCAGGGACTAGCGGGGGGGCCCGAGTACTTC
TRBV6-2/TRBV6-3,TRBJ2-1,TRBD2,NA,CASSPRGSGTRNEQFF,TGTGCCAGCAGTCCCCGGGGTAGCGGGACTCGCAATGAGCAGTTCTTC
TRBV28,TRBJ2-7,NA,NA,CASRYSAYRGTQYF,TGTGCCAGCAGATACTCGGCGTATCGGGGCACGCAGTACTTC
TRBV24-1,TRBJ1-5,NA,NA,CATSEEGGNQPQHF,TGTGCCACCAGTGAAGAGGGAGGCAATCAGCCCCAGCATTTT
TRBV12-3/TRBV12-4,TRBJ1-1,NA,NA,CASSRAVNTEAFF,TGTGCCAGCAGCCGTGCAGTAAACACTGAAGCTTTCTTT
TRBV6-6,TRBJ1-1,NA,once,CASNEQGLNTEAFF,TGTGCCAGCAACGAACAGGGCCTAAACACTGAAGCTTTCTTT
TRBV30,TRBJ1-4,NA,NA,CAWSVGLNEKLFF,TGTGCCTGGAGTGTAGGACTTAATGAAAAACTGTTTTTT
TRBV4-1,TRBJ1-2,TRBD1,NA,CASSQAGTGYGYTF,TGCGCCAGCAGCCAGGCCGGGACAGGGTATGGCTACACCTTC
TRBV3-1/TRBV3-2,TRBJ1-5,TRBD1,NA,CASTQQGSNQPQHF,TGTGCCAGCACCCAACAGGGGAGCAATCAGCCCCAGCATTTT
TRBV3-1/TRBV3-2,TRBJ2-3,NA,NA,CASSHRHQSTDTQYF,TGTGCCAGCAGCCATAGGCACCAAAGCACAGATACGCAGTATTTT
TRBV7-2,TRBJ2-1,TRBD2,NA,CASTPRFTSSGRRNNEQFF,TGTGCCAGCACCCCCCGCTTTACCTCCAGCGGGAGGAGGAATAATGAGCAGTTCTTC
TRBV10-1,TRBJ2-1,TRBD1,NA,CASSEGDRRNEQFF,TGCGCCAGCAGTGAGGGGGACAGGAGAAATGAGCAGTTCTTC
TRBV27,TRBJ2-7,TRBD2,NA,CASSFSTSGESEQYF,TGTGCCAGCAGTTTCTCGACTAGCGGGGAGTCCGAGCAGTACTTC
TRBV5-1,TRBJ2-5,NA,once,CASSLDETQYF,TGCGCCAGCAGCTTGGACGAGACCCAGTACTTC
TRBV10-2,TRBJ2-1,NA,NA,CASSESIQATAYNEQFF,TGCGCCAGCAGTGAGTCGATCCAAGCGACGGCTTACAATGAGCAGTTCTTC
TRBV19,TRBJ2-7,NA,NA,CASRGLAEEQYF,TGTGCCAGCAGAGGGCTGGCGGAGGAGCAGTACTTC
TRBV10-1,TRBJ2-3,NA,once,CASSRELADTQYF,TGCGCCAGCAGCCGGGAACTCGCAGATACGCAGTATTTT
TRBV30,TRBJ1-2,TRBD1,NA,CAWTRTDRGGYTF,TGTGCCTGGACAAGAACTGACAGGGGTGGCTACACCTTC
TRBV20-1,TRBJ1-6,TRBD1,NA,CSASRQTGGSYNSPLHF,TGCAGTGCTAGTAGACAGACAGGGGGCTCCTATAATTCACCCCTCCACTTT
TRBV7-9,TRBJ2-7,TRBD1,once,CASSLGQGEDQWYF,TGTGCCAGCAGCTTAGGACAGGGGGAGGATCAGTGGTACTTC
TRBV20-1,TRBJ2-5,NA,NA,CSARDQETQYF,TGCAGTGCTAGAGATCAAGAGACCCAGTACTTC
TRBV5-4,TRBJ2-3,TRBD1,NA,CASSPGTARTDTQYF,TGTGCCAGCAGCCCAGGGACAGCAAGGACGGATACGCAGTATTTT
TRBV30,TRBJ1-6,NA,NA,CAWELNEGSPLHF,TGTGCCTGGGAACTGAATGAGGGTTCACCCCTCCACTTT
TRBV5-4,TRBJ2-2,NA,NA,CASSLAKAGRGTGELFF,TGTGCCAGCAGCTTGGCCAAGGCAGGGCGAGGCACCGGGGAGCTGTTTTTT
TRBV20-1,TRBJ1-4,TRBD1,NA,CSASKGAATNEKLFF,TGCAGTGCTAGTAAGGGGGCGGCAACTAATGAAAAACTGTTTTTT
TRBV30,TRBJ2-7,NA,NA,CAWRRQVSDEQYF,TGTGCCTGGAGGAGGCAGGTCTCCGACGAGCAGTACTTC
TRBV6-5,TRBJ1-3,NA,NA,CASSYVYSGNTIYF,TGTGCCAGCAGTTACGTATACTCTGGAAACACCATATATTTT
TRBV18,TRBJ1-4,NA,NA,CASSLDRQGGKLFF,TGTGCCAGCTCCCTGGACAGACAAGGAGGAAAACTGTTTTTT
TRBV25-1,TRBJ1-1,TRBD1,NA,CASSEQGQANTEAFF,TGTGCCAGCAGTGAACAGGGACAGGCGAACACTGAAGCTTTCTTT
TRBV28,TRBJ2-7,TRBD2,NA,CASSLLGVGGTEQYF,TGTGCCAGCAGCCTACTCGGGGTGGGGGGGACCGAGCAGTACTTC
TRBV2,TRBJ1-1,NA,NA,CASRPPNTEAFF,TGTGCCAGCAGGCCGCCGAACACTGAAGCTTTCTTT
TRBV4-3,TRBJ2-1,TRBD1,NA,CASSQDTRDRDLNEQFF,TGCGCCAGCAGCCAAGATACCCGGGACAGGGATCTCAATGAGCAGTTCTTC
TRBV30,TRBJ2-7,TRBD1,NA,CAWTGTGGYEQYF,TGTGCCTGGACAGGGACAGGGGGATACGAGCAGTACTTC
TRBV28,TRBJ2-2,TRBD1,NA,CASSRRPGQGSGELFF,TGTGCCAGCAGTCGCAGGCCGGGACAGGGTTCCGGGGAGCTGTTTTTT
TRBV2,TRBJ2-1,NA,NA,CAILTGGLGNEQFF,TGTGCCATACTGACGGGGGGCTTGGGGAATGAGCAGTTCTTC
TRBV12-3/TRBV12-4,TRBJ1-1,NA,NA,CASDGRGNTEAFF,TGTGCCAGCGACGGGAGGGGGAACACTGAAGCTTTCTTT